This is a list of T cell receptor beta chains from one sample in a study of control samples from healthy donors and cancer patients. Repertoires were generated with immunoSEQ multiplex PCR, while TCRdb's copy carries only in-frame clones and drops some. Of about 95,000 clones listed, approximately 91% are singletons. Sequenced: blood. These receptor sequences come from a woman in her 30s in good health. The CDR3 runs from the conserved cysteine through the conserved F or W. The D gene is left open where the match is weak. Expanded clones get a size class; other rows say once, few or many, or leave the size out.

CASSYDRRSTEAFF	TGTGCCAGCAGTTACGACAGGAGGAGCACTGAAGCTTTCTTT	.	TRBJ1-1	.	TRBV6-5
CASSQSVAGYTF	TGTGCCAGCAGCCAATCCGTCGCCGGCTACACCTTC	.	TRBJ1-2	.	TRBV3-1/TRBV3-2
CASSSDLAVTYNEQFF	TGCGCCAGCAGCTCAGATCTAGCCGTTACCTACAATGAGCAGTTCTTC	.	TRBJ2-1	.	TRBV5-1
CAWSVETGSNQPQHF	TGTGCCTGGAGTGTGGAGACGGGTAGCAATCAGCCCCAGCATTTT	.	TRBJ1-5	.	TRBV30
CASSSSSWGYGYTF	TGTGCCAGCAGTTCCTCTTCCTGGGGCTATGGCTACACCTTC	once	TRBJ1-2	.	TRBV27
CASGSGTYYGYTF	TGTGCCAGCGGATCAGGGACCTACTATGGCTACACCTTC	once	TRBJ1-2	.	TRBV6-5
CASSYQPTALNTEAFF	TGTGCCAGCAGTTACCAACCGACAGCCTTGAACACTGAAGCTTTCTTT	.	TRBJ1-1	.	TRBV6-5
CASSIIGQGSNQPQHF	TGTGCCAGTAGTATAATAGGCCAGGGGTCTAATCAGCCCCAGCATTTT	medium-sized	TRBJ1-5	.	TRBV19
CASSQGAGGYTF	TGCGCCAGCAGCCAGGGGGCAGGCGGCTACACCTTC	.	TRBJ1-2	TRBD1	TRBV5-1
CASSSSLAGGGDGYIQYF	TGCGCCAGCAGCTCCTCTCTAGCGGGAGGAGGTGATGGGTACATTCAGTACTTC	once	TRBJ2-4	TRBD2	TRBV5-1
CASSNDLTSSEQYF	TGTGCCAGCAGCAACGATTTGACTAGTTCCGAGCAGTACTTC	.	TRBJ2-7	.	TRBV14
CASKTAGGLRAFF	TGTGCCAGCAAGACGGCTGGGGGCCTAAGGGCTTTCTTT	.	TRBJ1-1	.	TRBV19
CASSIPPNEKLFF	TGTGCCAGTAGTATACCTCCCAATGAAAAACTGTTTTTT	once	TRBJ1-4	.	TRBV19
CASGRLNGYTF	TGTGCCAGCGGAAGGCTAAATGGCTACACCTTC	.	TRBJ1-2	.	TRBV2
CASSQRSSGTDPYEQYF	TGTGCCAGCAGCCAACGGTCATCCGGGACAGATCCCTACGAGCAGTACTTC	.	TRBJ2-7	TRBD1	TRBV3-1/TRBV3-2
CASSEGQANTGELFF	TGTGCCAGCTCAGAGGGACAGGCGAACACCGGGGAGCTGTTTTTT	.	TRBJ2-2	TRBD1	TRBV18
CASSVTGLAAAYEQYF	TGTGCCAGCAGCGTAACGGGACTAGCGGCCGCCTACGAGCAGTACTTC	.	TRBJ2-7	TRBD2	TRBV7-9
CAWSGPPRGEKLFF	TGTGCCTGGAGTGGACCCCCGAGAGGAGAAAAACTGTTTTTT	.	TRBJ1-4	.	TRBV30
CASRGQGGSNQPQHF	TGTGCCAGCAGGGGACAGGGGGGCAGCAATCAGCCCCAGCATTTT	.	TRBJ1-5	TRBD1	TRBV2
CASKGEGTEAFF	TGTGCCAGTAAAGGGGAGGGCACTGAAGCTTTCTTT	.	TRBJ1-1	.	TRBV19